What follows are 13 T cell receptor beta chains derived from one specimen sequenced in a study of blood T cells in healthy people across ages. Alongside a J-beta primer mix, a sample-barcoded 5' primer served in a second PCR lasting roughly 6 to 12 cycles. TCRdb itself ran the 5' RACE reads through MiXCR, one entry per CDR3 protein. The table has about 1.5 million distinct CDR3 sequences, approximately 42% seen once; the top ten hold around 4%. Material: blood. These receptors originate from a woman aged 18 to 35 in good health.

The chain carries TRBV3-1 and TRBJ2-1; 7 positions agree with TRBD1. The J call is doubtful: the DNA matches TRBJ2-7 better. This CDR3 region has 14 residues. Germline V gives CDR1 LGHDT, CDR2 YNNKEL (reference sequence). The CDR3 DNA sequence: TGTGCCAGCAGCCCCGAGACAGGGTATGGGGAGCAGTACTTC. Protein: CASSPETGYGEQYF.

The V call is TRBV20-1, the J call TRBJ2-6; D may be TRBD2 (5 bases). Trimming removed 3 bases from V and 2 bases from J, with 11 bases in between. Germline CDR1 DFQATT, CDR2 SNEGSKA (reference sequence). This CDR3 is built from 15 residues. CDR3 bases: TGCAGTGCTAGTGAGGCGGGCGCTGGGGCCAACGTCCTGACTTTC. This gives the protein CSASEAGAGANVLTF.

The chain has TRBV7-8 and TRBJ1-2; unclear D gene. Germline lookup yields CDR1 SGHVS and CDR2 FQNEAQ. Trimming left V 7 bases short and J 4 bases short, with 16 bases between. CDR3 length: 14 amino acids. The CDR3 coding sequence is TGTGCCAGCAACCGTGGAGTGGAGGGCTATGGCTACACCTTC. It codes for CASNRGVEGYGYTF. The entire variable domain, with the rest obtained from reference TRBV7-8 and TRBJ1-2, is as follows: GAGVSQSPRYKVAKRGQDVALRCDPISGHVSLFWYQQALGQGPEFLTYFQNEAQLDKSGLPSDRFFAERPEGSVSTLKIQRTQQEDSAVYLCASNRGVEGYGYTFGSGTRLTVV.

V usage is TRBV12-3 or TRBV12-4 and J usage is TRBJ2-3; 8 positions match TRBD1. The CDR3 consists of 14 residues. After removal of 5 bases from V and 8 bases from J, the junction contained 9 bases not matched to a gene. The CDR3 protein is CASSPGQGTSTQYF. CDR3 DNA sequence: TGTGCCAGCAGTCCTGGACAGGGCACGAGTACGCAGTATTTT.

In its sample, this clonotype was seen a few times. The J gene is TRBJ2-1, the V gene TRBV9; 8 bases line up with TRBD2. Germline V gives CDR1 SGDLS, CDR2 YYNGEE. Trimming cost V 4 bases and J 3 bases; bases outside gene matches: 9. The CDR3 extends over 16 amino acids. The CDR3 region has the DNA TGTGCCAGCAGCTATTATGGCGGGGGGCTCTACAATGAGCAGTTCTTC. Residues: CASSYYGGGLYNEQFF.

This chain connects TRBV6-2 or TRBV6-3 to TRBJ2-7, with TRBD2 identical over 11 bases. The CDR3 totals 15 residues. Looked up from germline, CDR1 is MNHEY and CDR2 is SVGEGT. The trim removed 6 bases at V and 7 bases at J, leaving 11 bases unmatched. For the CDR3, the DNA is TGTGCCAGCAGGCCGACTAGCGGGAACAACAATGAGCAGTACTTC. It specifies CASRPTSGNNNEQYF.

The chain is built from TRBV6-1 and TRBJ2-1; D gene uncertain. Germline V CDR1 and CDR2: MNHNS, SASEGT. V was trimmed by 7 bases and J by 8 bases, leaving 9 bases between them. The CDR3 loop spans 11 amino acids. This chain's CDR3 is CASTPRDEQFF. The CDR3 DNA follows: TGTGCCAGCACCCCACGGGATGAGCAGTTCTTC.

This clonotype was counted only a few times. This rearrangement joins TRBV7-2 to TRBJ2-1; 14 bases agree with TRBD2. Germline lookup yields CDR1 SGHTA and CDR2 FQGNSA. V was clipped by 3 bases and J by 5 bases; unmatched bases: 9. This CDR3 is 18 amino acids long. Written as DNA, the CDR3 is TGTGCCAGCAGCTTGCTTGAACCGGGACTAGCGGGAGACAATGAGCAGTTCTTC. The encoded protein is CASSLLEPGLAGDNEQFF.

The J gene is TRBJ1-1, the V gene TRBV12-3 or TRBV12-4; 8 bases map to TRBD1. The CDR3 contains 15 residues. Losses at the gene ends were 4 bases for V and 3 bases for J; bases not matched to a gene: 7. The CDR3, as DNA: TGTGCCAGCAGTTACGACTCGACAGGGGACACTGAAGCTTTCTTT. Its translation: CASSYDSTGDTEAFF.

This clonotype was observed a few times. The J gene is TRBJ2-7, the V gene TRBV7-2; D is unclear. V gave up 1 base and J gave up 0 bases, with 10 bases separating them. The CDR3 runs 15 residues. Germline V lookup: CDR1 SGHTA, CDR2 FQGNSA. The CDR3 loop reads CASSLDATLSYEQYF. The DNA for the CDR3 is TGTGCCAGCAGCTTAGATGCCACCCTCTCCTACGAGCAGTACTTC.

The CDR3 nucleotides are TGTGCCAGCAGCGCAAGGGACAGGGGGTTTGGCACTGAAGCTTTCTTT. Its translation is CASSARDRGFGTEAFF. The chain links TRBV7-2 to TRBJ1-1, with TRBD1 matching 11 bases. Unmatched junction bases numbered 9, after V lost 5 bases and J lost 4 bases. Per germline, CDR1 SGHTA and CDR2 FQGNSA. This CDR3 spans 16 amino acids.

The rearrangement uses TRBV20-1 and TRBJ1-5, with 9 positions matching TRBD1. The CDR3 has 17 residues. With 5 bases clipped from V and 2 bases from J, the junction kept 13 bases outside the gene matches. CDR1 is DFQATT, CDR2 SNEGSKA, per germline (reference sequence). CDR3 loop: CSASGTGSVLRNQPQHF. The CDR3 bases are TGCAGTGCTTCCGGGACAGGGTCGGTACTACGCAATCAGCCCCAGCATTTT.

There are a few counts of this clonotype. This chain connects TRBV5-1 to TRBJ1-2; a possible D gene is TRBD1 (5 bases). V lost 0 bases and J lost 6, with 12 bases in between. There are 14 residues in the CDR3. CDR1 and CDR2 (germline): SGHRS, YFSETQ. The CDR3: CASSLARVMDGYTF. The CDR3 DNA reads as TGCGCCAGCAGCTTGGCCAGGGTAATGGATGGCTACACCTTC.